The T cell receptor (beta chain) under discussion was sequenced for a study of blood T cell repertoires in COVID-19. About the research overall: PBMCs, B-cell-depleted T cells, or T cells provided the cDNA or gDNA that made up the material.

In the source study's methods: Amplified reference gene primers provided the basis for estimating nucleated cell counts. Repertoires were generated with immunoSEQ multiplex PCR, while TCRdb's copy carries only in-frame clones and drops some. D and trimming come from the DNA, and the V and J calls and clone size come from that table. Altogether around 260,000 clones are present, roughly nine tenths being singletons, with the ten largest covering 0.9% to 1%. V dropped 3 bases and J dropped 1; count of bases not matched to a gene: 1. This CDR3 comprises 14 residues. From germline, CDR1 is SGHRS and CDR2 YFSETQ.

This chain connects TRBV5-1 to TRBJ1-1; 9 bases are shared with TRBD1. The receptor's source is a woman aged 35 to 49 who had recovered from COVID-19. Sequenced: peripheral blood. CDR3 nucleotide sequence: TGCGCCAGCAGCTGGGACAGGGCGAACACTGAAGCTTTCTTT. This encodes CASSWDRANTEAFF. Together with reference TRBV5-1 and TRBJ1-1, the CDR3 gives the full variable domain: KAGVTQTPRYLIKTRGQQVTLSCSPISGHRSVSWYQQTPGQGLQFLFEYFSETQRNKGNFPGRFSGRQFSNSRSEMNVSTLELGDSALYLCASSWDRANTEAFFGQGTRLTVV.